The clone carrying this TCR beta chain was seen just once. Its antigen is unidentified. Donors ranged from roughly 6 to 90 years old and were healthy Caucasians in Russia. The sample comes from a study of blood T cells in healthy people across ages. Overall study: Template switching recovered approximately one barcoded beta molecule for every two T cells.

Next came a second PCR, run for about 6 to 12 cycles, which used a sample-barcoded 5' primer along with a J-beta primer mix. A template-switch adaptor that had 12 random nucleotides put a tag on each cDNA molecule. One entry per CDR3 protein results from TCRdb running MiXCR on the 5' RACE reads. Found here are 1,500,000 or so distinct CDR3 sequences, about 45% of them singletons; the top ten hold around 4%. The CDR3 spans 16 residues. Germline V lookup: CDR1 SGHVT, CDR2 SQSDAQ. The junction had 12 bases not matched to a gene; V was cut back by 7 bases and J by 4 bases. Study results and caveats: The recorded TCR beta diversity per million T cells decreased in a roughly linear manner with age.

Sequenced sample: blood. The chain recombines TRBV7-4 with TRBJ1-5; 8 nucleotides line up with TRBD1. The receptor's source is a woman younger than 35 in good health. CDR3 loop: CASTVPGGIRNQPQHF. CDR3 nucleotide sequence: TGTGCCAGCACCGTTCCAGGGGGCATAAGGAATCAGCCCCAGCATTTT. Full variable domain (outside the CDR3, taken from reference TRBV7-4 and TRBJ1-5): GAGVSQSPRYKVAKRGRDVALRCDSISGHVTLYWYRQTLGQGSEVLTYSQSDAQRDKSGRPSGRFSAERPERSVSTLKIQRTEQGDSAVYLCASTVPGGIRNQPQHFGDGTRLSIL.